The next 6 T cell receptor beta chains were all read from a single sample in a study of cytomegalovirus exposure and HLA in healthy donors. Primers included in the PCR were 60 Vbeta and 13 Jbeta primers. Clones were sequenced by immunoSEQ multiplex PCR, and TCRdb holds only the in-frame ones, with some missing. Of tens of thousands of clones in the sample, around 77% are singletons; the top ten hold roughly a fifth. Material: PBMCs. These receptors all come from a woman between 40 and 50 years old in good health and CMV-seropositive.

This chain joins TRBV28 and TRBJ2-2; TRBD1 matches 7 bases. This CDR3 contains 15 residues. The V segment lost 5 bases and the J segment 6 bases; nucleotides outside the gene matches: 9. CDR1 is MDHEN and CDR2 is SYDVKM in the germline V gene. CDR3 protein: CASSPTGVVAGELFF. The CDR3 DNA sequence: TGTGCCAGCAGTCCCACAGGGGTGGTGGCCGGGGAGCTGTTTTTT.

This clone was found a few times. This chain connects TRBV6-1 to TRBJ1-5, with a weak D call TRBD1 (5 bases). Germline loops: CDR1 MNHNS, CDR2 SASEGT. This CDR3 region has 17 residues. With 4 bases removed from V and 5 bases from J, the gap between germline ends came to 21 bases. This CDR3 is CASSVSAGVRLDQPQHF. CDR3 nucleotides: TGTGCCAGCAGTGTGTCTGCGGGGGTAAGACTTGATCAGCCCCAGCATTTT.

V gene TRBV11-2 combines with J gene TRBJ2-4; 9 positions agree with TRBD1. V gave up 5 bases and J gave up 2 bases; unmatched junction bases: 7. Germline V gene data show CDR1 as SGHAT and CDR2 as FQNNGV. The length of the CDR3 is 16 residues. In DNA form, the CDR3 reads TGTGCCAGCAGCCTGTACAGGGGGCACTCCAAAAACATTCAGTACTTC. Protein sequence: CASSLYRGHSKNIQYF.

The chain joins TRBV28 to TRBJ2-7; tentatively, D is TRBD1 (6 bases). The germline V gene has CDR1 MDHEN and CDR2 SYDVKM. The V end was cut by 5 bases, the J end by 2 bases, with 10 bases between. This CDR3 has 13 amino acids. Here the CDR3 reads CASSLYRAYEQYF. CDR3 sequence (DNA): TGTGCCAGCAGTCTCTACAGGGCCTACGAGCAGTACTTC. Variable domain in full (rest from reference TRBV28 and TRBJ2-7): DVKVTQSSRYLVKRTGEKVFLECVQDMDHENMFWYRQDPGLGLRLIYFSYDVKMKEKGDIPEGYSVSREKKERFSLILESASTNQTSMYLCASSLYRAYEQYFGPGTRLTVT.

This chain links TRBV2 with TRBJ2-1; 10 bases agree with TRBD2. V lost 4 bases and J lost 4; bases outside the gene matches: 7. CDR1 and CDR2 (germline): SNHLY, FYNNEI. This CDR3 comprises 16 residues. In DNA, the CDR3 is TGTGCCAGCAGTGGCCCAAGCGGGAGGGGGTACAATGAGCAGTTCTTC. Its translation: CASSGPSGRGYNEQFF.

The chain has TRBV5-1 and TRBJ2-5; perhaps TRBD1 as D (6 bases). Trimming pared 0 bases from V and 2 bases from J, leaving 11 bases between. The germline V gene has CDR1 SGHRS and CDR2 YFSETQ. The CDR3 is 15 amino acids. The CDR3 nucleotides are TGCGCCAGCAGCTTGGATGGACAGCTACAAGAGACCCAGTACTTC. Amino acids: CASSLDGQLQETQYF.